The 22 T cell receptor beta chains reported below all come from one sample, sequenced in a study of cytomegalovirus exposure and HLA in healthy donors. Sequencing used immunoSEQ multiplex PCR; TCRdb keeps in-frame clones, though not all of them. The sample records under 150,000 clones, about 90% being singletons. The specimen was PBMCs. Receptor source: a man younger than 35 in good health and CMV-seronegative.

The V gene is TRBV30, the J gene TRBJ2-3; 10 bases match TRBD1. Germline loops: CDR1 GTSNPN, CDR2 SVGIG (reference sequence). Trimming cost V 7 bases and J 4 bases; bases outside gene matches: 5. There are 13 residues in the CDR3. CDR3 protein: CAFETGGADTQYF. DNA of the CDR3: TGTGCCTTCGAGACAGGGGGCGCAGATACGCAGTATTTT.

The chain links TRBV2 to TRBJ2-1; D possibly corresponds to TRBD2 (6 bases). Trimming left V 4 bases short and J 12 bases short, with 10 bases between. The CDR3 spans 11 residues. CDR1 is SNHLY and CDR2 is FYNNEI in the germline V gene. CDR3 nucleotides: TGTGCCAGCAGTGTAGGCGGGGTGCAGTTCTTC. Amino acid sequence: CASSVGGVQFF.

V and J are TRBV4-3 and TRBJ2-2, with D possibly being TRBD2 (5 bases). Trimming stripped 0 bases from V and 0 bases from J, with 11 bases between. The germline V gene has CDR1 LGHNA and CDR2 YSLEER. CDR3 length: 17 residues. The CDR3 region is CASSQEMGEPNTGELFF. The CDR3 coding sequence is TGCGCCAGCAGCCAAGAAATGGGAGAACCGAACACCGGGGAGCTGTTTTTT.

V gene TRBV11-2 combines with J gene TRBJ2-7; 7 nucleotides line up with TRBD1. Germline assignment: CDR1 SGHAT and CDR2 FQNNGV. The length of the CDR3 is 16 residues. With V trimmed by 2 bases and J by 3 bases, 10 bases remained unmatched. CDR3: CASSLNRDRRYYEQYF. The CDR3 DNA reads TGTGCCAGCAGCTTAAACCGGGACAGAAGGTACTACGAGCAGTACTTC.

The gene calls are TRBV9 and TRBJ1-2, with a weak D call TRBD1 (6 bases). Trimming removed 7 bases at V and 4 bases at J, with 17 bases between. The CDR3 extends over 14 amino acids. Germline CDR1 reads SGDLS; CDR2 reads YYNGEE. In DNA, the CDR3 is TGTGCCAGCGGTGAATATGACAGGAGCTATGGCTACACCTTC. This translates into CASGEYDRSYGYTF. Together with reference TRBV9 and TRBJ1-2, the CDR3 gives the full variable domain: DSGVTQTPKHLITATGQRVTLRCSPRSGDLSVYWYQQSLDQGLQFLIQYYNGEERAKGNILERFSAQQFPDLHSELNLSSLELGDSALYFCASGEYDRSYGYTFGSGTRLTVV.

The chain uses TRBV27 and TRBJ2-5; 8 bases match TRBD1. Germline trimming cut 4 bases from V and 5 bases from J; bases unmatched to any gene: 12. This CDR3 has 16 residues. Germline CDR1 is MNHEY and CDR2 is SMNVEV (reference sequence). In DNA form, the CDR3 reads TGTGCCAGCAGTTCCCTCCGCCGGGACAGGTCGGAGACCCAGTACTTC. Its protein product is CASSSLRRDRSETQYF.

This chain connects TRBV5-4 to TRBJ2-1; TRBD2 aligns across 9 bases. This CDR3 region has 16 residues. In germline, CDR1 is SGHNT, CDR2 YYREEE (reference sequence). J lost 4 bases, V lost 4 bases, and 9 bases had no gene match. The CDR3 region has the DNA TGTGCCAGCAGCGCCCGGCGGGGGGGCGGGTACAATGAGCAGTTCTTC. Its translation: CASSARRGGGYNEQFF.

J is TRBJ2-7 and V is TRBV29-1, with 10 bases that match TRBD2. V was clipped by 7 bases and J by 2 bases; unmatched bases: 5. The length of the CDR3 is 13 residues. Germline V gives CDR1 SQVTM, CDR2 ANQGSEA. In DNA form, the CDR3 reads TGCAGCGCTAGCGGGAGTGGAGCCTACGAGCAGTACTTC. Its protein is CSASGSGAYEQYF.

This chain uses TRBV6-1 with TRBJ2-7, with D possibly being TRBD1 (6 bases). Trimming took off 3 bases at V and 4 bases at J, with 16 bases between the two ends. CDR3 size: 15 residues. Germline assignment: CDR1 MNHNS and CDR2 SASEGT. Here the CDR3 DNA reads TGTGCCAGCAGTGATCTGGGGACATTCCAATACGAGCAGTACTTC. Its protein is CASSDLGTFQYEQYF.

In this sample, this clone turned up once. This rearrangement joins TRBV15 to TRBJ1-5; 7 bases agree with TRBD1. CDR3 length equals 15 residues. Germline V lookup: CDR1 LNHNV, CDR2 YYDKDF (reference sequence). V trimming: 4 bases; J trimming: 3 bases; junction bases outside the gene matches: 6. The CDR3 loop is CATSTGQSINQPQHF. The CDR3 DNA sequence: TGTGCCACCAGCACGGGACAGTCCATCAATCAGCCCCAGCATTTT.

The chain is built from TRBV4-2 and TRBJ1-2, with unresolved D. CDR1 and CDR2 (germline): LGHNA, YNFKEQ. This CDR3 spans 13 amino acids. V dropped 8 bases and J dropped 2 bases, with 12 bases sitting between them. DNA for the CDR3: TGTGCCAGCCGCGGTTTGGCGAACTATGGCTACACCTTC. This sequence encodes CASRGLANYGYTF.

CDR3 coding DNA: TGTGCCAGCAGCCCCTGGACAGCGAACACTGAAGCTTTCTTT. Its translation is CASSPWTANTEAFF. The V call is TRBV7-9, the J call TRBJ1-1; a weak D match, TRBD1 (6 bases). The CDR3 covers 14 residues. Germline lookup yields CDR1 SEHNR and CDR2 FQNEAQ (reference sequence). With 5 bases removed from V and 1 base from J, the gap between germline ends came to 11 bases.

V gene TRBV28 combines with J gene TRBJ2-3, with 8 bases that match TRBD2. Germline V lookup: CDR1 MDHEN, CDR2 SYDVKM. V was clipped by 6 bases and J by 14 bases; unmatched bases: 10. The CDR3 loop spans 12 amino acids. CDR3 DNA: TGTGCCAGCAGCCCCGGGACTAGGGGTTGGTATTTT. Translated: CASSPGTRGWYF.

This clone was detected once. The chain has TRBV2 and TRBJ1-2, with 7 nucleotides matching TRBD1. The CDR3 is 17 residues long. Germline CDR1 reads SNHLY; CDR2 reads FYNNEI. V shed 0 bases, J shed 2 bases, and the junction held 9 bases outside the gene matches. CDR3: CASSEAPFDRENYGYTF. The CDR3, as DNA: TGTGCCAGCAGTGAAGCCCCCTTTGACAGGGAGAACTATGGCTACACCTTC.

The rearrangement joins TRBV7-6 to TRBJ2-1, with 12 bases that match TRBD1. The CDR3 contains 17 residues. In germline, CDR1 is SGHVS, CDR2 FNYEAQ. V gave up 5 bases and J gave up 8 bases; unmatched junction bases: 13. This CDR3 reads CASSPSGGTGGFDEQFF. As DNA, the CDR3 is TGTGCCAGCAGCCCAAGTGGCGGGACAGGGGGCTTCGATGAGCAGTTCTTC. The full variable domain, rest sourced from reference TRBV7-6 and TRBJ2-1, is GAGVSQSPRYKVTKRGQDVALRCDPISGHVSLYWYRQALGQGPEFLTYFNYEAQQDKSGLPNDRFSAERPEGSISTLTIQRTEQRDSAMYRCASSPSGGTGGFDEQFFGPGTRLTVL.

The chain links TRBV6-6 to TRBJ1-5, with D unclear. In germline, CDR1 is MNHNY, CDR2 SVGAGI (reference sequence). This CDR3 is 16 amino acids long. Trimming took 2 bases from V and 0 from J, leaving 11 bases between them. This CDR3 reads CASSYVQTISNQPQHF. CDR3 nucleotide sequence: TGTGCCAGCAGTTACGTGCAGACTATTAGCAATCAGCCCCAGCATTTT.

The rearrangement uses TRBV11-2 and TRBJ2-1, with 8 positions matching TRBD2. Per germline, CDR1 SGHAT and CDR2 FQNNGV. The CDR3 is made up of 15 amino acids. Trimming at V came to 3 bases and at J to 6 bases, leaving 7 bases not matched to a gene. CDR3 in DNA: TGTGCCAGCAGCTTCCAGAGGCTAGCGGGCAATGAGCAGTTCTTC. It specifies CASSFQRLAGNEQFF.

The CDR3 region has the DNA TGTGCCAGCAGCGTCCCCCAGGGAGGCTACACCTTC. This encodes CASSVPQGGYTF. The V and J genes are TRBV7-2 and TRBJ1-2; possibly TRBD1 for D (5 bases). Germline lookup yields CDR1 SGHTA and CDR2 FQGNSA. This CDR3 spans 12 amino acids. With 5 bases removed from V and 8 bases from J, the gap between germline ends came to 12 bases.

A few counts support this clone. The CDR3 protein is CASSFLAGGYYEQYF. The DNA of the CDR3 is TGTGCCAGCAGTTTCCTAGCGGGAGGTTACTACGAGCAGTACTTC. This chain connects TRBV6-5 to TRBJ2-7; 11 bases are shared with TRBD2. There are 15 residues in the CDR3. With 4 bases clipped from V and 3 bases from J, the junction kept 5 bases outside the gene matches. CDR1 and CDR2 (germline): MNHEY, SVGAGI.

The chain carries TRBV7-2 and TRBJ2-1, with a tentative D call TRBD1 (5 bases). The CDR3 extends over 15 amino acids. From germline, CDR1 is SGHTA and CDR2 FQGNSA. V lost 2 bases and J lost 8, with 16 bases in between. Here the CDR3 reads CASSLRVTGMDEQFF. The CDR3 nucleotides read TGTGCCAGCAGCTTACGGGTAACAGGTATGGATGAGCAGTTCTTC.

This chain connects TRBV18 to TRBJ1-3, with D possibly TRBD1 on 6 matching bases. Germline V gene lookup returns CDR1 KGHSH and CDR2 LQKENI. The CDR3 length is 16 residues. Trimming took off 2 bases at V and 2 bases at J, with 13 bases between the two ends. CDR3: CASSPAGVSPGNTIYF. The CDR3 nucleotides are TGTGCCAGCTCACCAGCAGGGGTCTCCCCTGGAAACACCATATATTTT.

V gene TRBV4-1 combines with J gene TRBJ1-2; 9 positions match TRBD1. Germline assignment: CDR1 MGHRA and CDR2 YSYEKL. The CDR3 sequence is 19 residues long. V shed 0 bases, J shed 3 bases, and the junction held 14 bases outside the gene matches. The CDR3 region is CASSQDSLGTGRMDYGYTF. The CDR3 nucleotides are TGCGCCAGCAGCCAAGATTCTCTGGGGACAGGGCGCATGGACTATGGCTACACCTTC.